This T cell receptor (beta chain) was obtained from a study of cytomegalovirus exposure and HLA in healthy donors. Study results and caveats: Certain sequence variants were highly shared and formed a cluster, and this cluster was likely a sequencing artifact. Cytomegalovirus-associated status was assigned to around 160 TCR beta chains. Exclusion as indistinguishable affected some V segments, including TRBV6-2 and TRBV6-3. A later analysis found TCR association rates differed by HLA locus, highest for DRB1 and lowest for HLA-C.

13 Jbeta primers and 60 Vbeta primers were used for the PCR. Method: immunoSEQ multiplex PCR; TCRdb's copy keeps in-frame clones and lacks some. The table has approximately 140,000 clones, about four fifths seen once; the top ten hold 3% to 3.5%. Points on this clone: The antigen remains unidentified.

Trimming took off 3 bases at V and 1 base at J, with 4 bases between the two ends. The CDR3 runs 13 residues. Germline CDR1 is SGDLS and CDR2 is YYNGEE. The chain has TRBV9 and TRBJ2-2, with D uncertain. The TCR originated in a young man in good health and CMV-seropositive. Material for sequencing was PBMCs. CDR3 coding DNA: TGTGCCAGCAGCGCAGAGAACACCGGGGAGCTGTTTTTT. The encoded protein is CASSAENTGELFF.